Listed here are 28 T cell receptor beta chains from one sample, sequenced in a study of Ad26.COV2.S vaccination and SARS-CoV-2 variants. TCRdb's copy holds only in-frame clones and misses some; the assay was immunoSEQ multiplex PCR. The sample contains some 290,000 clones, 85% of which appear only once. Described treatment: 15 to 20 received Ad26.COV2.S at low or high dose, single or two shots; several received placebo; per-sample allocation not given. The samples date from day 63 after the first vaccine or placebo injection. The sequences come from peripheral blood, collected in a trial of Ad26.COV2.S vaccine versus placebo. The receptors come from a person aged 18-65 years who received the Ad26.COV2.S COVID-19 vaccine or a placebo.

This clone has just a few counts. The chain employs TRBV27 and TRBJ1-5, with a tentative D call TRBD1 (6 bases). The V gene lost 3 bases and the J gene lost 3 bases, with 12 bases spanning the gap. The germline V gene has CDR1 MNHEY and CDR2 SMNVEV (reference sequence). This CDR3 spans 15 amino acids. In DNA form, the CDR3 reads TGTGCCAGCAGTTTGGGGGGGCTATACAATCAGCCCCAGCATTTT. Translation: CASSLGGLYNQPQHF.

CDR3 loop: CASSFRGSETQYF. In DNA, the CDR3 is TGCGCCAGCAGCTTCAGGGGGTCAGAGACCCAGTACTTC. The chain carries TRBV5-1 and TRBJ2-5, with TRBD1 matching 7 bases. This CDR3 has 13 amino acids. Germline V gene data show CDR1 as SGHRS and CDR2 as YFSETQ. The V gene end was trimmed by 2 bases and the J gene end by 4 bases; junction bases not matched to a gene: 2.

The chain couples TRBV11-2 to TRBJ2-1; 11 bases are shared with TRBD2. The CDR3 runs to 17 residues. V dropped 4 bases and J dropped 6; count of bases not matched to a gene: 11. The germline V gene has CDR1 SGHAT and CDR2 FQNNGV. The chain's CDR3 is CASSSLASGGQANEQFF. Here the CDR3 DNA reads TGTGCCAGCAGCTCACTCGCTAGCGGGGGGCAGGCCAATGAGCAGTTCTTC.

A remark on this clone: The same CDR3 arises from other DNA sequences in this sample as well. The CDR3, as DNA: TGTGCCAGCAGCTTTGGGAGTAGCAATCAGCCCCAGCATTTT. Residues: CASSFGSSNQPQHF. The chain is built from TRBV7-9 and TRBJ1-5; unclear D gene. The germline V and J ends were trimmed by 3 bases and 0 bases, with 6 bases remaining between them. Germline V gene sequence: CDR1 SEHNR, CDR2 FQNEAQ (reference sequence). The CDR3 runs to 14 residues.

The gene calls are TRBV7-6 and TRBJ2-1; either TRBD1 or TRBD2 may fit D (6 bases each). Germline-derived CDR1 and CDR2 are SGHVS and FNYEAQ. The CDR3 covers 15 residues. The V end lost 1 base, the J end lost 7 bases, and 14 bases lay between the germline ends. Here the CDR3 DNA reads TGTGCCAGCAGCTTAGTTCCGGGGGCCGGGAATGAGCAGTTCTTC. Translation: CASSLVPGAGNEQFF.

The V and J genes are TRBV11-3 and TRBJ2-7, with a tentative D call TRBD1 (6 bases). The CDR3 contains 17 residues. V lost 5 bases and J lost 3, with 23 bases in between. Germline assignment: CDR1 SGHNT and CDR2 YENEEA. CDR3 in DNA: TGTGCCAGCAGCCCAGGGCTGGGGGCAGGGCTATTCTACGAGCAGTACTTC. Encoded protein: CASSPGLGAGLFYEQYF.

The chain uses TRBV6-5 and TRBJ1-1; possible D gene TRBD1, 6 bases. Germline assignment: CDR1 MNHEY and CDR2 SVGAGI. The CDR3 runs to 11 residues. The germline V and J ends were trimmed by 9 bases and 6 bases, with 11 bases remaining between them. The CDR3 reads CASYRASEAFF. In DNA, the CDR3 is TGTGCCAGTTACAGGGCATCTGAAGCTTTCTTT.

In nucleotides, the CDR3 is TGTGCCATCAGCCGGGGCCATGGCTACACCTTC. Translating it yields CAISRGHGYTF. The chain uses TRBV28 and TRBJ1-2; weak D call: TRBD1 (5 bases). V was clipped by 10 bases and J by 6 bases, with 12 bases between them. From germline, CDR1 is MDHEN and CDR2 SYDVKM. The CDR3 totals 11 residues.

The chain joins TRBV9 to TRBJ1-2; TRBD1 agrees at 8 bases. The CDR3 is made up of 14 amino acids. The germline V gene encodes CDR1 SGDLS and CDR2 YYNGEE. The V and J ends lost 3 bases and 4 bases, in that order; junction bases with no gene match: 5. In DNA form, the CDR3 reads TGTGCCAGCAGCGCGAGGACAGGGAGCTATGGCTACACCTTC. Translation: CASSARTGSYGYTF.

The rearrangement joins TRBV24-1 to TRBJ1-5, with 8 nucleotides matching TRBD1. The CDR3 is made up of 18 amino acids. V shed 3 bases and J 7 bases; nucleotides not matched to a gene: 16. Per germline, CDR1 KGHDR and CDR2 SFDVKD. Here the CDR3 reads CATSDRPGRTGLGQPQHF. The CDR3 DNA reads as TGTGCCACCAGTGATCGTCCCGGTAGGACAGGGTTGGGACAGCCCCAGCATTTT.

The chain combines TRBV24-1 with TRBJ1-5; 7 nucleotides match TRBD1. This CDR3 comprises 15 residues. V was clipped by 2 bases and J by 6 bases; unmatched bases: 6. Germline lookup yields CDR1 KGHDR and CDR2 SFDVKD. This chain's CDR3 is CATSDSQGSVQPQHF. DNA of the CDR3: TGTGCCACCAGTGATTCACAGGGGTCGGTTCAGCCCCAGCATTTT.

The CDR3 here is CAWSVIQASNSPLHF. DNA of the CDR3: TGTGCCTGGAGTGTAATCCAGGCCTCTAATTCACCCCTCCACTTT. The chain carries TRBV30 and TRBJ1-6; D gene unclear. Trimming removed 0 bases from V and 6 bases from J, with 12 bases in between. Germline V gene data show CDR1 as GTSNPN and CDR2 as SVGIG (reference sequence). The CDR3 extends over 15 amino acids.

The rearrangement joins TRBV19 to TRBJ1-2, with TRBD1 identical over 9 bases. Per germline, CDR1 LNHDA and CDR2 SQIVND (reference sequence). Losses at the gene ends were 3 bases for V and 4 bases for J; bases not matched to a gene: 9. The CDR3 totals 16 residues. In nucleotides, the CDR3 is TGTGCCAGTAGTATGAGGACAGGGGCAAGGTCCTATGGCTACACCTTC. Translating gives CASSMRTGARSYGYTF.

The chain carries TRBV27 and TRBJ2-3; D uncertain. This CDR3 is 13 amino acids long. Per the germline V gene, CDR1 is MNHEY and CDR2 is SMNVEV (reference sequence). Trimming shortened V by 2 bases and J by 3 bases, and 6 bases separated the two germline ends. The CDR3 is CASSLRYTDTQYF. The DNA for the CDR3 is TGTGCCAGCAGTTTACGGTATACAGATACGCAGTATTTT.

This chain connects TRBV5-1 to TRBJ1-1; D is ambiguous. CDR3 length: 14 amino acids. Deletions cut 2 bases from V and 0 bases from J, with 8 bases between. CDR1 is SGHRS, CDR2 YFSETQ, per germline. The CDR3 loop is CASSLGLMNTEAFF. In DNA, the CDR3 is TGCGCCAGCAGCTTAGGGTTAATGAACACTGAAGCTTTCTTT.

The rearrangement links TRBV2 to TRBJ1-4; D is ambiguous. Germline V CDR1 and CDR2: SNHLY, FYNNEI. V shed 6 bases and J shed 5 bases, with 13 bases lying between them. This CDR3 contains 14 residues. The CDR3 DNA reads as TGTGCCAGCAGGCCCGTCTTGGGAAATGAAAAACTGTTTTTT. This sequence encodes CASRPVLGNEKLFF.

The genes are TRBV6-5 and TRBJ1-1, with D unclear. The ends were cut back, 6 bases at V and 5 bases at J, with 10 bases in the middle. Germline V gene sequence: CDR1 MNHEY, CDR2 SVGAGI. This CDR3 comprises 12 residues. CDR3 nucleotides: TGTGCCAGCAGGCCCGGGATGACTGAAGCTTTCTTT. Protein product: CASRPGMTEAFF.

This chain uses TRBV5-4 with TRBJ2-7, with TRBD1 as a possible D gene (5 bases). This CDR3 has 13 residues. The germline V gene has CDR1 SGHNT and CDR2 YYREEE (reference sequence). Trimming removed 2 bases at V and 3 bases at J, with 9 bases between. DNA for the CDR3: TGTGCCAGCAGCTTCGCAAGGGGCTACGAGCAGTACTTC. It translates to CASSFARGYEQYF.

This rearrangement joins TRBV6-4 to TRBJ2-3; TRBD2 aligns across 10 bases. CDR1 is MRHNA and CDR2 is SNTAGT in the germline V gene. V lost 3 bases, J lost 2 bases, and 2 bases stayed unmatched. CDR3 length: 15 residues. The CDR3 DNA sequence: TGTGCCAGCAGTGAAAGCGGGGGGGTCACAGATACGCAGTATTTT. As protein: CASSESGGVTDTQYF.

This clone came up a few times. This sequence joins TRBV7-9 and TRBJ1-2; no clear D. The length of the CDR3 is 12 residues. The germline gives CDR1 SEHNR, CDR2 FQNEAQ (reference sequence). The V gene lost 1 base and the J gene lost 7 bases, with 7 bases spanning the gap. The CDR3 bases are TGTGCCAGCAGCTTAGAACCGGTTGGCTACACCTTC. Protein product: CASSLEPVGYTF.

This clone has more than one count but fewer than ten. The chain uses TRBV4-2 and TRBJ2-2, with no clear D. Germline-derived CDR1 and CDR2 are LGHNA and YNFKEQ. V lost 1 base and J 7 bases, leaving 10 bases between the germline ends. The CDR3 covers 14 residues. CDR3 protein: CASSQGPLVGELFF. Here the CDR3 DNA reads TGTGCCAGCAGCCAAGGGCCACTGGTCGGGGAGCTGTTTTTT.

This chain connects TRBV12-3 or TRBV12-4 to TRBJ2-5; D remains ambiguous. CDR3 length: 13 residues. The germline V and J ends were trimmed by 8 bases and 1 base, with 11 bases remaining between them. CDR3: CASRAGVQETQYF. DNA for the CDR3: TGTGCCAGCCGGGCAGGAGTCCAAGAGACCCAGTACTTC.

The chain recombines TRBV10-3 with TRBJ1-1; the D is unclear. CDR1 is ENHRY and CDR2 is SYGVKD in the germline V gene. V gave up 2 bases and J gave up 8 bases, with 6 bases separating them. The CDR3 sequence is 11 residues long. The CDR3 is CAISEGREAFF. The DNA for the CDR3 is TGTGCCATCAGTGAGGGCAGAGAAGCTTTCTTT.

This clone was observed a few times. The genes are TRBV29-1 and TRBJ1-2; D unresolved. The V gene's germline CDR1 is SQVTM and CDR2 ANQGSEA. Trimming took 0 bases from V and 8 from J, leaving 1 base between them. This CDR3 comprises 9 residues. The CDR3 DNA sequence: TGCAGCGTTGAAGAAGGCTACACCTTC. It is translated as CSVEEGYTF. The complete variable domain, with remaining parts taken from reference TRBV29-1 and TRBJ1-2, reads SAVISQKPSRDICQRGTSLTIQCQVDSQVTMMFWYRQQPGQSLTLIATANQGSEATYESGFVIDKFPISRPNLTFSTLTVSNMSPEDSSIYLCSVEEGYTFGSGTRLTVV.

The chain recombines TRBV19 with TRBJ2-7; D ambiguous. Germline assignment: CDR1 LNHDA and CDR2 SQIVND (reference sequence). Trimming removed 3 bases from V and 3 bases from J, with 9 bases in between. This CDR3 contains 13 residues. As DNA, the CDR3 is TGTGCCAGTAGTATGGTCGGCAGCTACGAGCAGTACTTC. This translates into CASSMVGSYEQYF.

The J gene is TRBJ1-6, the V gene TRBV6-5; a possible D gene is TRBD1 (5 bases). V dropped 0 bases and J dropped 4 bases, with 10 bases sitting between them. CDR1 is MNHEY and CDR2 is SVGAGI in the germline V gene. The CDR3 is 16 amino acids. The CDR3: CASSYSGPEYNSPLHF. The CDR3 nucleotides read TGTGCCAGCAGTTACTCGGGGCCGGAGTATAATTCACCCCTCCACTTT.

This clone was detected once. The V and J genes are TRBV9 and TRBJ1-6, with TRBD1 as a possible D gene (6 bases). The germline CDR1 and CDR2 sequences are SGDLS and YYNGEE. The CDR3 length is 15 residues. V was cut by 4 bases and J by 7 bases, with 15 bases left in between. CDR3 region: CASSLKGGGNSPLHF. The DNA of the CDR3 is TGTGCCAGCAGCCTCAAGGGGGGTGGGAATTCACCCCTCCACTTT.

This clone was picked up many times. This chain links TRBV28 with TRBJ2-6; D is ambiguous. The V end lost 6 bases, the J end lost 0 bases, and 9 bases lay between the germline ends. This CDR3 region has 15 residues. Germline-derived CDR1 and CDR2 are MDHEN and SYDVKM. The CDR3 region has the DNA TGTGCCAGCAGGTCACCGAGCTCTGGGGCCAACGTCCTGACTTTC. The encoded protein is CASRSPSSGANVLTF.